The present entry profiles one T cell receptor beta chain with its context. Its antigen remains unknown. The entry originates in a study of T-cell memory formation after mild COVID-19. Trimming removed 1 base at V and 3 bases at J, with 12 bases between. The CDR3 is made up of 15 amino acids. Germline V CDR1 and CDR2: KGHSH, LQKENI. Study-wide results and caveats: The study found contracting CD4+ clones mainly in CM and EM and contracting CD8+ clones in EMRA.

cDNA libraries for TCR alpha and TCR beta, carrying sample barcodes and UMIs, came from 5'RACE with constant-segment primers. In TCRdb, the 5' RACE reads were re-called with MiXCR into one record per CDR3 protein. This sample has roughly 450,000 distinct CDR3 sequences, with approximately 19% found just once. The specimen sequenced was PBMCs or a T cell subset sorted from them (not recorded which). The chain joins TRBV18 to TRBJ1-1; D might be TRBD1 (6 bases). The TCR comes from a man younger than 35 who had mild COVID-19 (a few samples of this study predate the infection). Cell type and time point are not known. CDR3 region: CASSPLGGGDTEAFF. Written as DNA, the CDR3 is TGTGCCAGCTCACCACTAGGAGGGGGTGACACTGAAGCTTTCTTT. The full variable domain, in which reference TRBV18 and TRBJ1-1 provide the parts outside the CDR3, is NAGVMQNPRHLVRRRGQEARLRCSPMKGHSHVYWYRQLPEEGLKFMVYLQKENIIDESGMPKERFSAEFPKEGPSILRIQQVVRGDSAAYFCASSPLGGGDTEAFFGQGTRLTVV.